Following are 13 T cell receptor beta chains from one sample sequenced in a study of blood T cell repertoires in COVID-19. Sequencing used immunoSEQ multiplex PCR; TCRdb keeps in-frame clones, though not all of them. Of under 300,000 clones in the sample, roughly 90% were seen once. Input material: peripheral blood. The source of these receptors is a man aged 60 to 69 who had recovered from COVID-19.

The rearrangement uses TRBV7-9 and TRBJ1-2, with 8 bases fitting TRBD1. V dropped 4 bases and J dropped 0; count of bases not matched to a gene: 4. This CDR3 contains 15 residues. The germline gives CDR1 SEHNR, CDR2 FQNEAQ (reference sequence). CDR3 residues: CASSYLQGANYGYTF. In nucleotides, the CDR3 is TGTGCCAGCAGCTACTTACAGGGGGCTAACTATGGCTACACCTTC.

This chain uses TRBV6-5 with TRBJ1-6; a weak D match, TRBD1 (6 bases). Trimming took off 7 bases at V and 11 bases at J, with 18 bases between the two ends. This CDR3 comprises 14 residues. Germline CDR1 reads MNHEY; CDR2 reads SVGAGI. The CDR3 region is CASTLTANRAPLHF. The DNA of the CDR3 is TGTGCCAGCACCCTAACGGCGAACAGGGCACCCCTCCACTTT.

The chain recombines TRBV29-1 with TRBJ2-2; D ambiguous. The germline V and J ends were trimmed by 3 bases and 1 base, with 6 bases remaining between them. The CDR3 contains 13 residues. CDR1 and CDR2 from the germline V gene are SQVTM and ANQGSEA. CDR3 protein: CSVDARNTGELFF. The CDR3 DNA reads as TGCAGCGTTGATGCCAGGAACACCGGGGAGCTGTTTTTT.

The chain links TRBV6-5 to TRBJ1-4; D might be TRBD1 (5 bases). CDR3 length: 15 residues. Germline-derived CDR1 and CDR2 are MNHEY and SVGAGI. The V and J ends lost 6 bases and 7 bases respectively, with 18 bases between them. This CDR3 is CASRLSGRVGEKLFF. Written as DNA, the CDR3 is TGTGCCAGCAGACTGTCGGGCAGGGTAGGTGAAAAACTGTTTTTT.

The gene calls are TRBV3-1 (or the pseudogene TRBV3-2) and TRBJ2-3, with 8 nucleotides matching TRBD2. The CDR3 is 14 amino acids. After removal of 7 bases from V and 4 bases from J, the junction contained 7 bases not matched to a gene. Germline values: CDR1 LGHDT, CDR2 YNNKEL (reference sequence). In nucleotides, the CDR3 is TGTGCCAGCACCCCCACCGGGAGGGCAGATACGCAGTATTTT. Amino acid sequence: CASTPTGRADTQYF.

A word on this clone: An end of the junction does not agree with germline; a read error may underlie this. The chain is built from TRBV7-6 and TRBJ2-3; D is uncertain. CDR1 is SGHVS, CDR2 FNYEAQ, per germline. The CDR3 totals 15 residues. The DNA of the CDR3 is TGTGCCAGCAGCTTAGGGCCATATCCCACATATACGCAGTATTTT. Amino acid sequence: CASSLGPYPTYTQYF.

The chain has TRBV29-1 and TRBJ1-1; a possible D gene is TRBD1 (5 bases). Germline lookup yields CDR1 SQVTM and CDR2 ANQGSEA. The CDR3 covers 13 residues. Trimming cost V 4 bases and J 3 bases, with 12 bases left between them. The chain's CDR3 is CSVGAGLYTEAFF. As DNA, the CDR3 is TGCAGCGTTGGCGCAGGGCTTTACACTGAAGCTTTCTTT.

This sequence joins TRBV2 and TRBJ1-1, with unresolved D. Germline values: CDR1 SNHLY, CDR2 FYNNEI. This CDR3 is 14 amino acids long. V was shortened by 6 bases and J by 0 bases, with 11 bases between the two germline ends. The CDR3 reads CASREGVMNTEAFF. In DNA form, the CDR3 reads TGTGCCAGCAGAGAGGGAGTCATGAACACTGAAGCTTTCTTT. The full variable domain, its missing parts supplied by reference TRBV2 and TRBJ1-1, is EPEVTQTPSHQVTQMGQEVILRCVPISNHLYFYWYRQILGQKVEFLVSFYNNEISEKSEIFDDQFSVERPDGSNFTLKIRSTKLEDSAMYFCASREGVMNTEAFFGQGTRLTVV.

The V and J genes are TRBV2 and TRBJ2-1, with D possibly TRBD2 on 6 matching bases. The CDR3 consists of 16 residues. CDR1 SNHLY and CDR2 FYNNEI come from the germline V gene. V lost 2 bases and J lost 9, with 20 bases in between. As DNA, the CDR3 is TGTGCCAGCAGTGAACGTGGCAGGAGGGTTTCAGGTGAGCAGTTCTTC. It yields the protein CASSERGRRVSGEQFF. Variable domain in full (rest from reference TRBV2 and TRBJ2-1): EPEVTQTPSHQVTQMGQEVILRCVPISNHLYFYWYRQILGQKVEFLVSFYNNEISEKSEIFDDQFSVERPDGSNFTLKIRSTKLEDSAMYFCASSERGRRVSGEQFFGPGTRLTVL.

V gene TRBV5-1 combines with J gene TRBJ2-5, with D perhaps matching TRBD1 (7 bases). With 2 bases removed from V and 6 bases from J, the gap between germline ends came to 20 bases. This CDR3 comprises 16 residues. Germline assignment: CDR1 SGHRS and CDR2 YFSETQ. The CDR3 spells CASSFKSGGGLKTQYF. The CDR3 region has the DNA TGCGCCAGCAGCTTCAAAAGTGGAGGGGGCTTAAAGACCCAGTACTTC. The full variable domain, with the rest looked up from reference TRBV5-1 and TRBJ2-5, is KAGVTQTPRYLIKTRGQQVTLSCSPISGHRSVSWYQQTPGQGLQFLFEYFSETQRNKGNFPGRFSGRQFSNSRSEMNVSTLELGDSALYLCASSFKSGGGLKTQYFGPGTRLLVL.

The J gene is TRBJ1-1, the V gene TRBV9; possibly TRBD1 for D (5 bases). V was pared by 8 bases and J by 3 bases, with 14 bases between. The germline CDR1 and CDR2 sequences are SGDLS and YYNGEE. This CDR3 has 13 residues. This CDR3 reads CASSDSGDTEAFF. CDR3 in DNA: TGTGCCAGTTCCGACTCGGGGGACACTGAAGCTTTCTTT.

This chain links TRBV19 with TRBJ2-1; 7 positions agree with TRBD2. CDR1 and CDR2 (germline): LNHDA, SQIVND (reference sequence). The CDR3 runs to 16 residues. The trim removed 1 base at V and 4 bases at J, leaving 7 bases unmatched. CDR3 coding DNA: TGTGCCAGTAGTATAGCCCCCTACGGGGGGTACAATGAGCAGTTCTTC. Translating gives CASSIAPYGGYNEQFF.

This clone was detected only once. V is TRBV10-3 and J is TRBJ2-1, with 7 bases lining up with TRBD1. V lost 5 bases, J lost 1 base, and 11 bases stayed unmatched. The CDR3 has 17 residues. From germline, CDR1 is ENHRY and CDR2 SYGVKD. The CDR3 spells CAISFSQDRRSYNEQFF. DNA for the CDR3: TGTGCCATCAGTTTTTCCCAGGACAGGCGGTCCTACAATGAGCAGTTCTTC.